The subject of this entry is one T cell receptor beta chain. The data are from a study of blood T cell repertoires in COVID-19. Study-wide context: Collection of acute and convalescent COVID-19 samples took place in the United States, Italy and Spain. Nucleic acid was either cDNA or gDNA, and it came from T cells, B-cell-depleted T cells, or PBMCs.

Enrollees, about 18 to 95 years old, lived in roughly 24 US areas. Assignments of participants to cohorts depended upon their own reported clinical history. The data were produced by immunoSEQ multiplex PCR, yet TCRdb's version contains in-frame clones alone and is incomplete. The sample shows about 300,000 clones, under 90% of them seen only once. In germline, CDR1 is SGHRS, CDR2 YFSETQ. V lost 3 bases, J lost 3 bases, and 8 bases stayed unmatched. This CDR3 is 15 amino acids long. This chain uses TRBV5-1 with TRBJ2-7; 8 nucleotides line up with TRBD1. The material sequenced was PBMCs or T cells enriched from blood (not recorded which). This receptor was taken from a woman aged 18-29 years who had recovered from COVID-19. The CDR3, as DNA: TGCGCCAGCAGCTCGACAGGGGAGGTTTTCTACGAGCAGTACTTC. The encoded protein is CASSSTGEVFYEQYF.